This TCR beta chain appears in the sequencing data of a study of cytomegalovirus exposure and HLA in healthy donors. Researchers ran the PCR with 60 Vbeta and 13 Jbeta primers. Libraries were prepared by immunoSEQ multiplex PCR; TCRdb keeps only in-frame clonotypes and omits some of them. The data contain more than 95,000 clones, 77% of them singletons. For this clone: Its antigen remains unidentified.

General study points: After further analysis at a later stage, roughly 15,000 TCR beta sequences were associated with HLA alleles at 0.05 false discovery rate. Some V segments could not be told apart, so they were left out, TRBV6-2 and TRBV6-3 among them. Analyses of presence and absence presupposed an approximately uniform sequencing depth across donors. CMV serostatus was the sole immune exposure data available.

Trimming stripped 6 bases from V and 6 bases from J, with 15 bases between. CDR3 length: 13 amino acids. Per the germline V gene, CDR1 is MNHNS and CDR2 is SASEGT. Sample: PBMCs. The gene calls are TRBV6-1 and TRBJ2-7, with D possibly being TRBD1 (6 bases). This TCR was sampled from a woman between 40 and 50 years old in good health and CMV-seropositive. CDR3 coding DNA: TGTGCCAGCAGCCCGGCCGGACAGCCCGAGCAGTACTTC. Residues: CASSPAGQPEQYF.